The clone carrying this T cell receptor (beta chain) was detected many times. Trimming pared 6 bases from V and 2 bases from J, leaving 5 bases between. In germline, CDR1 is MNHEY, CDR2 SMNVEV (reference sequence). The CDR3 consists of 12 residues. These data belong to a study of blood T cells in healthy people across ages. It was with a sample-barcoded 5' primer and a J-beta primer mix that a second PCR of roughly 6 to 11 cycles was run. Every sample gave at least 2.5 million paired-end reads containing CDR3. MiXCR, applied by TCRdb to the 5' RACE reads, yields one record per CDR3 protein. The sample lists fewer than 1.5 million distinct CDR3 sequences; 42% were seen once. Each donor's blood draw was roughly 9.5 milliliters of peripheral blood.

The V gene is TRBV27, the J gene TRBJ2-1, with no clear D. Sequencing used blood. The source is a woman under 30 in good health. CDR3 in DNA: TGTGCCAGCAGCCCCACCTACAATGAGCAGTTCTTC. The encoded protein is CASSPTYNEQFF.